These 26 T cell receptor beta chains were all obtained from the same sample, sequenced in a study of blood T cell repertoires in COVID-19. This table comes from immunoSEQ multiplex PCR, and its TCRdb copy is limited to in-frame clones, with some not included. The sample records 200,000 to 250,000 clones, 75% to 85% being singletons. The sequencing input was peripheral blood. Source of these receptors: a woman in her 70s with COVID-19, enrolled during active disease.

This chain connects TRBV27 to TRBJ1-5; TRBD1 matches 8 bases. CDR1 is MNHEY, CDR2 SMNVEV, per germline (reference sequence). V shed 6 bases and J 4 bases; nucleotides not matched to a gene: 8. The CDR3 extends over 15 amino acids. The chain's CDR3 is CASRRLTGGNQPQHF. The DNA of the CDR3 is TGTGCCAGCAGACGTCTTACAGGGGGTAATCAGCCCCAGCATTTT.

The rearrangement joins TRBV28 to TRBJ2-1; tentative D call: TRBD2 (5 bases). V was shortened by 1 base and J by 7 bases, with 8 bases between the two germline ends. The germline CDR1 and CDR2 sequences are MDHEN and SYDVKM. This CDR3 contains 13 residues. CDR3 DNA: TGTGCCAGCAGTTTATACGAGCGGAATGAGCAGTTCTTC. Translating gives CASSLYERNEQFF.

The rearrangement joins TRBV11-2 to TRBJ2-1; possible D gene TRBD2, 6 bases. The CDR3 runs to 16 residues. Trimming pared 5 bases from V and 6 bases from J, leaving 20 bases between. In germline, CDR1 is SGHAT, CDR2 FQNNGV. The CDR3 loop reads CASSKDSGTPFNEQFF. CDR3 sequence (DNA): TGTGCCAGCAGCAAAGATTCCGGGACTCCCTTCAATGAGCAGTTCTTC.

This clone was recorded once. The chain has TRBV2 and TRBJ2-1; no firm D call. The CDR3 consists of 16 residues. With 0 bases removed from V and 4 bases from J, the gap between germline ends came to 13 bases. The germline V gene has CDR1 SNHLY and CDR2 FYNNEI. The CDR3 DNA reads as TGTGCCAGCAGTGAAGCGCTCTCTAGAGAGTACAATGAGCAGTTCTTC. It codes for CASSEALSREYNEQFF.

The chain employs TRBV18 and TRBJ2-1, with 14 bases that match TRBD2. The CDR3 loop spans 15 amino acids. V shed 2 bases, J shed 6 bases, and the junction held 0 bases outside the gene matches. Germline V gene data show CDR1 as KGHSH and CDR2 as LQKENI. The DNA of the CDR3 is TGTGCCAGCTCACCAGGGACTAGCGGGAGCAATGAGCAGTTCTTC. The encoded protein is CASSPGTSGSNEQFF.

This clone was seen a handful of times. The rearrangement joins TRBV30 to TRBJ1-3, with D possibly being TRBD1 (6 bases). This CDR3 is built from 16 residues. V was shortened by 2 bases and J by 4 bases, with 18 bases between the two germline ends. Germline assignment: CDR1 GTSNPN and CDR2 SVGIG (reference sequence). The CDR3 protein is CAWSRLAGALGNTIYF. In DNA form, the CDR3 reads TGTGCCTGGAGTCGTTTGGCGGGGGCTTTAGGAAACACCATATATTTT.

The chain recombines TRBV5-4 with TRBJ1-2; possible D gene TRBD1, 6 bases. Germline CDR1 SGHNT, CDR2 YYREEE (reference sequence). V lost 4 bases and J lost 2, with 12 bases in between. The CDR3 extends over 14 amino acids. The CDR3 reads CASSGRTGNYGYTF. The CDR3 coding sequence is TGTGCCAGCAGCGGACGTACAGGGAACTATGGCTACACCTTC.

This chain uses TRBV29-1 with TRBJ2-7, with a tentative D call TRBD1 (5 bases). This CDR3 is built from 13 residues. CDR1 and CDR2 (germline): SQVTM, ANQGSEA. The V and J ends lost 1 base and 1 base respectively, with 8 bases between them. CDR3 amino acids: CSVEVTESYEQYF. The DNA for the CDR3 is TGCAGCGTTGAAGTGACAGAGTCCTACGAGCAGTACTTC.

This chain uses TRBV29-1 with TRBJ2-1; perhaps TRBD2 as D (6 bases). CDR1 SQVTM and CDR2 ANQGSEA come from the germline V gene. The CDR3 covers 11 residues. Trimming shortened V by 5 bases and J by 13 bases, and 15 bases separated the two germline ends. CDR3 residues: CSVRPGGVQFF. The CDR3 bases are TGCAGCGTTCGACCCGGGGGAGTCCAGTTCTTC.

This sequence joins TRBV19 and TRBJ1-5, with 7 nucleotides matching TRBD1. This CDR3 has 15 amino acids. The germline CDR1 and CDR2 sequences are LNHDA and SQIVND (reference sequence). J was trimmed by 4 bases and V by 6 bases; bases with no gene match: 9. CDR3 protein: CASSNLPGGNQPQHF. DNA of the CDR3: TGTGCCAGTAGCAATCTTCCAGGGGGGAATCAGCCCCAGCATTTT.

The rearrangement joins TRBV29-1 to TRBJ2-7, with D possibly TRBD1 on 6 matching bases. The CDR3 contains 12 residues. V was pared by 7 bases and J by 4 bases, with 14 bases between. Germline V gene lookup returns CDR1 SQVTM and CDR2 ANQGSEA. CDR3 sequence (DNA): TGCAGCGCTGGAAGGGACACTTACGAGCAGTACTTC. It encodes CSAGRDTYEQYF.

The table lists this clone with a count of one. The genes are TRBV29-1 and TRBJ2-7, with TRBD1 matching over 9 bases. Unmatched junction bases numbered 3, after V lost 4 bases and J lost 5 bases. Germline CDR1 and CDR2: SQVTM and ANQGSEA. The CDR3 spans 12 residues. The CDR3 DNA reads TGCAGCGTTGGGGACAGGGTGAACGAGCAGTACTTC. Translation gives CSVGDRVNEQYF.

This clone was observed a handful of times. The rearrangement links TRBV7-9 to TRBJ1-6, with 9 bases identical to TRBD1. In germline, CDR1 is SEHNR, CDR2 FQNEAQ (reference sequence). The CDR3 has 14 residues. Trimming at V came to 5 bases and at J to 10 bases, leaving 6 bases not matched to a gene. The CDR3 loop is CASSTDRGVSPLHF. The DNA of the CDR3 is TGTGCCAGCAGCACGGACAGGGGAGTCTCACCCCTCCACTTT. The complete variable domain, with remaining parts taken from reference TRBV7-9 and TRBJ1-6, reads DTGVSQNPRHKITKRGQNVTFRCDPISEHNRLYWYRQTLGQGPEFLTYFQNEAQLEKSRLLSDRFSAERPKGSFSTLEIQRTEQGDSAMYLCASSTDRGVSPLHFGNGTRLTVT.

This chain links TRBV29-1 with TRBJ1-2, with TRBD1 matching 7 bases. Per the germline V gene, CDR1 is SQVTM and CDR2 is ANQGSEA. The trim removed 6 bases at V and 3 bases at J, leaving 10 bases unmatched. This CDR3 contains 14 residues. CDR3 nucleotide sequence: TGCAGCGTGACCGGGACAGAAACCCACTATGGCTACACCTTC. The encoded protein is CSVTGTETHYGYTF.

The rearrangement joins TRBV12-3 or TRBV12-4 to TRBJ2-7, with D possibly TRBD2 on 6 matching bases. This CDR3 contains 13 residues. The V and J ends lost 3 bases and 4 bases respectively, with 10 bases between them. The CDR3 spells CASSFGGRYEQYF. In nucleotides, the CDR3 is TGTGCCAGCAGTTTCGGGGGTAGGTACGAGCAGTACTTC.

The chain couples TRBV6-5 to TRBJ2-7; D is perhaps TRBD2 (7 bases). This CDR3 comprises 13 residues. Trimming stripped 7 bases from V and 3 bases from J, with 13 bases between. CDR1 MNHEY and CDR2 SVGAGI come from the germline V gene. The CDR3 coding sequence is TGTGCCAGCACCCGGGGAGGGGGCTACGAGCAGTACTTC. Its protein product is CASTRGGGYEQYF.

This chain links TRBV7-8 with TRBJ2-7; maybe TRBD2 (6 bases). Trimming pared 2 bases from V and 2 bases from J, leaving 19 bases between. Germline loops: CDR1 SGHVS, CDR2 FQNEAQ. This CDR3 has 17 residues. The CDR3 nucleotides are TGTGCCAGCAGCTTAATGATGTTTAGTGCGGGGCCCTACGAGCAGTACTTC. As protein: CASSLMMFSAGPYEQYF. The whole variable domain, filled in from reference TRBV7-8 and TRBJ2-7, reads GAGVSQSPRYKVAKRGQDVALRCDPISGHVSLFWYQQALGQGPEFLTYFQNEAQLDKSGLPSDRFFAERPEGSVSTLKIQRTQQEDSAVYLCASSLMMFSAGPYEQYFGPGTRLTVT.

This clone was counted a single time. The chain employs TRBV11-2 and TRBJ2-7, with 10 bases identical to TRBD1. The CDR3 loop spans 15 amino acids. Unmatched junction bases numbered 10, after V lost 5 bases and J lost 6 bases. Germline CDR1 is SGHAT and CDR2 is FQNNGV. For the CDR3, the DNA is TGTGCCAGCAGCACCCGACAGGGGGCGATCTCCGAGCAGTACTTC. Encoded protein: CASSTRQGAISEQYF.

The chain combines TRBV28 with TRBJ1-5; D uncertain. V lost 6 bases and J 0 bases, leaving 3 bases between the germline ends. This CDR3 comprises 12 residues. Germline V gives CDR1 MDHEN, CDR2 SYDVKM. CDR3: CASRYSNQPQHF. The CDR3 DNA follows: TGTGCCAGCAGGTATAGCAATCAGCCCCAGCATTTT. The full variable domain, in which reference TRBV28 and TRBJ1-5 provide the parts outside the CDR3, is DVKVTQSSRYLVKRTGEKVFLECVQDMDHENMFWYRQDPGLGLRLIYFSYDVKMKEKGDIPEGYSVSREKKERFSLILESASTNQTSMYLCASRYSNQPQHFGDGTRLSIL.

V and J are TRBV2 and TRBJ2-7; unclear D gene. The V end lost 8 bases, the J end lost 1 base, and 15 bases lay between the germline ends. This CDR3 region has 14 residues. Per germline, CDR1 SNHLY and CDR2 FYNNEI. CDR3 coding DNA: TGTGCCAGCCGGATCGAGGTGGTATCCTACGAGCAGTACTTC. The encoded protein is CASRIEVVSYEQYF. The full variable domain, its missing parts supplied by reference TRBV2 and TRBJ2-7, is EPEVTQTPSHQVTQMGQEVILRCVPISNHLYFYWYRQILGQKVEFLVSFYNNEISEKSEIFDDQFSVERPDGSNFTLKIRSTKLEDSAMYFCASRIEVVSYEQYFGPGTRLTVT.

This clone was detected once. This chain's CDR3 is CASSLGTGGNQPQHF. The CDR3 coding sequence is TGTGCCAGCAGCCTAGGAACAGGGGGCAATCAGCCCCAGCATTTT. The chain is built from TRBV4-2 and TRBJ1-5; 7 bases match TRBD1. With 4 bases clipped from V and 2 bases from J, the junction kept 5 bases outside the gene matches. The CDR3 has 15 residues. The germline V gene encodes CDR1 LGHNA and CDR2 YNFKEQ.

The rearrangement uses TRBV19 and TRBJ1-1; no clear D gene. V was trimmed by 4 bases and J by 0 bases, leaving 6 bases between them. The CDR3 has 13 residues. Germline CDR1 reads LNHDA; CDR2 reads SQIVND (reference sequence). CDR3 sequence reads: CASSTAMNTEAFF. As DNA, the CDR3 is TGTGCCAGTAGTACAGCGATGAACACTGAAGCTTTCTTT. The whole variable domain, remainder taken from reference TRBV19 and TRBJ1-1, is DGGITQSPKYLFRKEGQNVTLSCEQNLNHDAMYWYRQDPGQGLRLIYYSQIVNDFQKGDIAEGYSVSREKKESFPLTVTSAQKNPTAFYLCASSTAMNTEAFFGQGTRLTVV.

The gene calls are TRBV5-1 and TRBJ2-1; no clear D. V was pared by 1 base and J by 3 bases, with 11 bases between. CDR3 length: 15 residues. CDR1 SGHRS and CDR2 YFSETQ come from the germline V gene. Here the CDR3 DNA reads TGCGCCAGCAGCTTGAGTCCGGGTAGCTACAATGAGCAGTTCTTC. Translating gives CASSLSPGSYNEQFF.

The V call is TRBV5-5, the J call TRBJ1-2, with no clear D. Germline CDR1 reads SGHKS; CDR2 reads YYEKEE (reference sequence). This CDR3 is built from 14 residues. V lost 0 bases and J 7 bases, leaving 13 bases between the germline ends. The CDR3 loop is CASSLASGSGGYTF. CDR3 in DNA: TGTGCCAGCAGCTTGGCCTCTGGGAGCGGTGGCTACACCTTC.

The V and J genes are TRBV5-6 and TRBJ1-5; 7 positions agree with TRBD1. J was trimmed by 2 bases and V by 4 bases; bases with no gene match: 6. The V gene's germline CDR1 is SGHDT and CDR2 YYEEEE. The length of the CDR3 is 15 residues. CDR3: CASSLYGTGNQPQHF. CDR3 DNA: TGTGCCAGCAGCCTCTATGGGACAGGCAATCAGCCCCAGCATTTT.

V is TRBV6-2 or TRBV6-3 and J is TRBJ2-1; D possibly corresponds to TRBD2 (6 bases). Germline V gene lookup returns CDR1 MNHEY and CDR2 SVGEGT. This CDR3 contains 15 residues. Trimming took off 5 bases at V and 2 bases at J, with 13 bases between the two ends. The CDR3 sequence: CASSNQREPYNEQFF. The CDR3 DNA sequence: TGTGCCAGCAGTAACCAACGGGAGCCCTACAATGAGCAGTTCTTC.